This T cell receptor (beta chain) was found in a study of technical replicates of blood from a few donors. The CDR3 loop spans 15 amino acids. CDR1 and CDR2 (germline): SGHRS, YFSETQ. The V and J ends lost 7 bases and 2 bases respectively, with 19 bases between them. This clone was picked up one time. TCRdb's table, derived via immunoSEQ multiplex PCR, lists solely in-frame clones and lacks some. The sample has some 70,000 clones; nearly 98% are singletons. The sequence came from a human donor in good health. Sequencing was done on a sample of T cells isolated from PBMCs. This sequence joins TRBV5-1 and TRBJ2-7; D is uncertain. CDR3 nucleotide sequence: TGCGCCAGCGGGTCCGCGGCGTCCACCCCCTACGAGCAGTACTTC. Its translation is CASGSAASTPYEQYF.